This TCR beta chain was sequenced during a study of T cell changes during pregnancy in multiple sclerosis (dated by TCRdb to about 2019). With respect to the entire study: In women with multiple sclerosis, the researchers looked at how the T cell repertoire shifted as pregnancy progressed.

The protocol used for the library was the immunoSEQ multiplex PCR assay. Here the immuneACCESS table is served through TCRdb, limited to in-frame sequences with V and J called. Missing clones are a known gap in these copies; in checked studies unresolved V genes cover under half, and the rest lacks a known reason. The sample data list approximately 25,000 clones, and 88% of these were observed just once. 0.7% to 0.85% of the sample is in the top ten clones. V loses 3 bases of germline sequence and J loses 1 base, and the interval between the two ends is 9 bases. Its CDR3 holds 14 amino acids, cysteine through phenylalanine. The read is trimmed to its CDR3 DNA, 42 bases read in frame from base 1. In the germline V gene (reference sequence), CDR1 corresponds to LNHDA and CDR2 to SQIVND. In the case of this clone: Its specific antigen is unknown. No per-base quality is available; no much larger clone lies one base away.

This receptor was identified in a female donor in good health, enrolled as a control in a pregnancy study. Here the sequenced sample was CD4+ T cells from peripheral blood mononuclear cells, taken in the first trimester of pregnancy. The rearrangement joined TRBV19 to TRBJ1-1; the D gene cannot be named for sure. The DNA reads as follows: TGTGCCAGTAGTATCAACGGAGAGAACACTGAAGCTTTCTTT. The resulting protein is CASSINGENTEAFF.